One sample yielded the 30 T cell receptor beta chains listed below, sequenced in a study of shared clonotypes between healthy human individuals. Sequencing was performed with immunoSEQ multiplex PCR; in TCRdb, only in-frame clones are kept and a portion is missing. The table shows 2 million to 2.5 million clones, with around 92% occurring only once. Sequenced sample: naive CD4+ T cells from PBMCs. Specified subset: CD45RA+ positively selected. The source is a man aged 18 to 30 in good health. Some clones in this sample may be carry-over from other donors' samples.

J is TRBJ2-5 and V is TRBV29-1; 7 bases fit TRBD1. Germline assignment: CDR1 SQVTM and CDR2 ANQGSEA. Trimming cost V 7 bases and J 1 base; bases outside gene matches: 9. CDR3 length equals 14 residues. CDR3 DNA: TGCAGCGGCCGACAGGGACCCTTCCAAGAGACCCAGTACTTC. Translated: CSGRQGPFQETQYF.

The rearrangement links TRBV14 to TRBJ2-3, with 12 bases lining up with TRBD2. The length of the CDR3 is 16 residues. Losses at the gene ends were 2 bases for V and 4 bases for J; bases not matched to a gene: 4. Germline CDR1 is SGHDN and CDR2 is FVKESK. The CDR3 nucleotides are TGTGCCAGCAGCCAAATCTCTAGCGGGAGGGCAGATACGCAGTATTTT. It yields the protein CASSQISSGRADTQYF.

The rearrangement joins TRBV2 to TRBJ1-1; D call uncertain. The length of the CDR3 is 13 residues. CDR1 SNHLY and CDR2 FYNNEI come from the germline V gene. V lost 5 bases to trimming and J lost 4 bases, with 11 bases between them. The CDR3 DNA is TGTGCCAGCAGTATCACAGCATCCACTGAAGCTTTCTTT. This sequence encodes CASSITASTEAFF.

This chain connects TRBV28 to TRBJ2-2; tentative D call: TRBD2 (7 bases). Per the germline V gene, CDR1 is MDHEN and CDR2 is SYDVKM. The CDR3 is 17 amino acids. V lost 5 bases and J lost 0, with 16 bases in between. CDR3 amino acids: CASSSPGGESNTGELFF. CDR3 nucleotides: TGTGCCAGCAGTAGCCCGGGGGGCGAATCGAACACCGGGGAGCTGTTTTTT.

The chain has TRBV9 and TRBJ2-2; 12 bases fit TRBD2. Germline V CDR1 and CDR2: SGDLS, YYNGEE. CDR3 length: 15 residues. V dropped 7 bases and J dropped 6; count of bases not matched to a gene: 7. CDR3 sequence (DNA): TGTGCCAGCGCCCCGGGACTAGCGGGCCCCGGGGAGCTGTTTTTT. Its translation: CASAPGLAGPGELFF. The whole variable domain, remainder taken from reference TRBV9 and TRBJ2-2, is DSGVTQTPKHLITATGQRVTLRCSPRSGDLSVYWYQQSLDQGLQFLIQYYNGEERAKGNILERFSAQQFPDLHSELNLSSLELGDSALYFCASAPGLAGPGELFFGEGSRLTVL.

The chain uses TRBV28 and TRBJ1-4; 10 bases map to TRBD1. This CDR3 comprises 15 residues. Germline lookup yields CDR1 MDHEN and CDR2 SYDVKM. J lost 4 bases, V lost 6 bases, and 5 bases had no gene match. The CDR3 here is CASSPWTGGNEKLFF. Here the CDR3 DNA reads TGTGCCAGCAGCCCGTGGACAGGGGGTAATGAAAAACTGTTTTTT.

To note about this clone: The same CDR3 arises from other DNA sequences in this sample as well. The CDR3 is CASSLAGGRTGELFF. The CDR3 nucleotides read TGTGCCAGCAGCTTGGCGGGAGGGCGCACCGGGGAGCTGTTTTTT. V and J are TRBV5-4 and TRBJ2-2, with TRBD2 matching 8 bases. The CDR3 extends over 15 amino acids. Germline values: CDR1 SGHNT, CDR2 YYREEE (reference sequence). V lost 0 bases, J lost 4 bases, and 2 bases stayed unmatched.

The chain recombines TRBV2 with TRBJ1-2; 7 bases are shared with TRBD1. Trimming at V came to 4 bases and at J to 4 bases, leaving 6 bases not matched to a gene. The germline CDR1 and CDR2 sequences are SNHLY and FYNNEI. The CDR3 is 14 residues long. In nucleotides, the CDR3 is TGTGCCAGCAGTGCCAACAGGGGAACCTATGGCTACACCTTC. Translation: CASSANRGTYGYTF.

The rearrangement joins TRBV28 to TRBJ1-1; D is unclear. V dropped 7 bases and J dropped 1 base, with 16 bases sitting between them. CDR1 and CDR2 from the germline V gene are MDHEN and SYDVKM. The CDR3 has 15 residues. The CDR3 DNA sequence: TGTGCCAGCACCTACCCTTCCCTTGGGAACACTGAAGCTTTCTTT. Protein sequence: CASTYPSLGNTEAFF.

The chain recombines TRBV9 with TRBJ2-3, with 9 bases aligning to TRBD2. The CDR3 runs to 16 residues. The junction had 6 bases not matched to a gene; V was cut back by 0 bases and J by 4 bases. CDR1 SGDLS and CDR2 YYNGEE come from the germline V gene. The CDR3 loop reads CASSVVGGRAPDTQYF. Here the CDR3 DNA reads TGTGCCAGCAGCGTAGTGGGCGGGAGGGCCCCAGATACGCAGTATTTT.

The genes are TRBV18 and TRBJ1-1; the D gene is possibly TRBD1 (5 bases). CDR1 KGHSH and CDR2 LQKENI come from the germline V gene. The CDR3 is made up of 14 amino acids. The V end was cut by 4 bases, the J end by 7 bases, with 16 bases between. The CDR3 loop reads CASSRDSLTDEAFF. The CDR3 DNA follows: TGTGCCAGCTCACGCGACAGCTTGACGGATGAAGCTTTCTTT.

The chain couples TRBV19 to TRBJ2-5, with D possibly TRBD2 on 5 matching bases. The CDR3 loop spans 14 amino acids. Trimming left V 1 base short and J 4 bases short, with 10 bases between. Looked up from germline, CDR1 is LNHDA and CDR2 is SQIVND (reference sequence). The CDR3 reads CASSIAWRIETQYF. In DNA, the CDR3 is TGTGCCAGTAGTATAGCATGGAGGATAGAGACCCAGTACTTC. Full variable domain (remainder filled in from reference TRBV19 and TRBJ2-5): DGGITQSPKYLFRKEGQNVTLSCEQNLNHDAMYWYRQDPGQGLRLIYYSQIVNDFQKGDIAEGYSVSREKKESFPLTVTSAQKNPTAFYLCASSIAWRIETQYFGPGTRLLVL.

The rearrangement links TRBV7-9 to TRBJ2-1, with D perhaps matching TRBD2 (6 bases). Germline V lookup: CDR1 SEHNR, CDR2 FQNEAQ (reference sequence). This CDR3 has 16 residues. With 8 bases removed from V and 0 bases from J, the gap between germline ends came to 17 bases. This CDR3 reads CASFTIGRGSYNEQFF. In nucleotides, the CDR3 is TGTGCCAGCTTTACCATCGGGAGAGGCTCCTACAATGAGCAGTTCTTC.

The chain links TRBV19 to TRBJ1-5; D might be TRBD1 (5 bases). This CDR3 has 13 residues. Germline V CDR1 and CDR2: LNHDA, SQIVND (reference sequence). The germline V and J ends were trimmed by 7 bases and 6 bases, with 13 bases remaining between them. Here the CDR3 DNA reads TGTGCCAGTAAAAGCAGGGACCCTCAGCCCCAGCATTTT. It encodes CASKSRDPQPQHF.

The chain has TRBV5-1 and TRBJ1-3; D not resolved. Trimming pared 4 bases from V and 0 bases from J, leaving 11 bases between. Germline loops: CDR1 SGHRS, CDR2 YFSETQ. This CDR3 comprises 15 residues. CDR3 sequence reads: CASSGSFGSGNTIYF. CDR3 sequence (DNA): TGCGCCAGCAGCGGCAGTTTTGGCTCTGGAAACACCATATATTTT.

V is TRBV19 and J is TRBJ1-1; D is uncertain. V was pared by 3 bases and J by 8 bases, with 7 bases between. The CDR3 is made up of 11 amino acids. The V gene's germline CDR1 is LNHDA and CDR2 SQIVND (reference sequence). The DNA for the CDR3 is TGTGCCAGTAGTATGTGGGCAGAAGCTTTCTTT. Translated, it gives CASSMWAEAFF.

The chain carries TRBV7-2 and TRBJ2-2, with 10 bases fitting TRBD2. The V gene's germline CDR1 is SGHTA and CDR2 FQGNSA. The ends lost 5 bases at V and 1 base at J; junction bases unmatched: 4. This CDR3 is built from 16 residues. CDR3 sequence (DNA): TGTGCCAGCAGCATCAGGACTAGCGGGAACACCGGGGAGCTGTTTTTT. It codes for CASSIRTSGNTGELFF.

J is TRBJ2-1 and V is TRBV4-3, with 9 bases that match TRBD2. This CDR3 has 18 amino acids. Germline V CDR1 and CDR2: LGHNA, YSLEER. The junction had 6 bases not matched to a gene; V was cut back by 0 bases and J by 0 bases. In DNA, the CDR3 is TGCGCCAGCAGCCAAGATACCCTAGCGGGAAGCTCCTACAATGAGCAGTTCTTC. Translated: CASSQDTLAGSSYNEQFF.

The chain carries TRBV4-2 and TRBJ2-5, with 7 bases matching TRBD1. Trimming removed 8 bases from V and 6 bases from J; junction bases left unmatched: 12. Germline loops: CDR1 LGHNA, CDR2 YNFKEQ. The CDR3 has 14 residues. The DNA of the CDR3 is TGTGCCAGCGGACCGACAGGGAGATCTCAGACCCAGTACTTC. Encoded protein: CASGPTGRSQTQYF.

The J gene is TRBJ2-3, the V gene TRBV28; a weak D match, TRBD1 (9 bases). The germline V gene has CDR1 MDHEN and CDR2 SYDVKM. Trimming stripped 6 bases from V and 15 bases from J, with 31 bases between. The CDR3 has 16 amino acids. For the CDR3, the DNA is TGTGCCAGCAGCCAGACCGGGACAGGGTCGAGCGGGAGTCTATATTTT. Translating gives CASSQTGTGSSGSLYF.

V is TRBV28 and J is TRBJ2-5; no definite D call. Trimming cost V 2 bases and J 5 bases, with 15 bases left between them. The CDR3 contains 15 residues. CDR1 is MDHEN, CDR2 SYDVKM, per germline. DNA of the CDR3: TGTGCCAGCAGTTTAATCCGTTCGGTCCCGGAGACCCAGTACTTC. Its translation is CASSLIRSVPETQYF.

This sequence joins TRBV4-1 and TRBJ2-1; 7 bases line up with TRBD2. The CDR3 is 19 residues long. Germline V gene data show CDR1 as MGHRA and CDR2 as YSYEKL. The V and J ends lost 0 bases and 4 bases, in that order; junction bases with no gene match: 15. CDR3 coding DNA: TGCGCCAGCAGCCAAGATGCAGGGAGGCCTAGCGGACTTTACAATGAGCAGTTCTTC. Amino acid sequence: CASSQDAGRPSGLYNEQFF.

This clone was seen just once. The chain recombines TRBV11-2 with TRBJ2-7, with D unresolved. CDR3 length: 15 amino acids. The germline V gene has CDR1 SGHAT and CDR2 FQNNGV. With 4 bases removed from V and 3 bases from J, the gap between germline ends came to 16 bases. CDR3 residues: CASSSLVGHHYEQYF. The CDR3 DNA reads as TGTGCCAGCAGCTCCCTTGTTGGGCACCACTACGAGCAGTACTTC.

The V and J genes are TRBV25-1 and TRBJ2-1, with 7 positions matching TRBD1. CDR1 MGHDK and CDR2 SYGVNS come from the germline V gene. CDR3 length equals 14 residues. Trimming at V came to 6 bases and at J to 2 bases, leaving 4 bases not matched to a gene. CDR3 amino acids: CASRGTAAYNEQFF. CDR3 sequence (DNA): TGTGCCAGCAGAGGGACAGCAGCCTACAATGAGCAGTTCTTC.

CDR3 sequence (DNA): TGTGCCAGCAGCCCCTTCGGCCGCGGAGCCCCTAGCACAGATACGCAGTATTTT. This sequence encodes CASSPFGRGAPSTDTQYF. The V call is TRBV27, the J call TRBJ2-3; D is unresolved. Germline CDR1 reads MNHEY; CDR2 reads SMNVEV (reference sequence). V was trimmed by 6 bases and J by 0 bases, leaving 22 bases between them. This CDR3 spans 18 amino acids.

This chain connects TRBV5-8 to TRBJ1-5, with a possible D match to TRBD1 (6 bases). CDR1 and CDR2 from the germline V gene are SGHTS and YDEGEE. This CDR3 region has 16 residues. The V and J ends lost 0 bases and 0 bases respectively, with 10 bases between them. The CDR3 DNA reads TGTGCCAGCAGCTTGGGACAGGAGTATAGCAATCAGCCCCAGCATTTT. This translates into CASSLGQEYSNQPQHF. The whole variable domain, filled in from reference TRBV5-8 and TRBJ1-5, reads EAGVTQSPTHLIKTRGQQATLRCSPISGHTSVYWYQQALGLGLQFLLWYDEGEERNRGNFPPRFSGRQFPNYSSELNVNALELEDSALYLCASSLGQEYSNQPQHFGDGTRLSIL.

The rearrangement links TRBV28 to TRBJ1-5, with D tentatively TRBD1 (6 bases). Germline CDR1 is MDHEN and CDR2 is SYDVKM. The CDR3 runs 14 residues. V lost 8 bases and J lost 4, with 15 bases in between. The CDR3 DNA is TGTGCCAGCTCCACCCTACAGGGAAATCAGCCCCAGCATTTT. Encoded protein: CASSTLQGNQPQHF.

The chain recombines TRBV5-1 with TRBJ1-2; D unclear. This CDR3 spans 14 amino acids. V lost 1 base, J lost 0 bases, and 7 bases lay in between. The germline gives CDR1 SGHRS, CDR2 YFSETQ. DNA for the CDR3: TGCGCCAGCAGCTTGAGCTCCCCTAACTATGGCTACACCTTC. It specifies CASSLSSPNYGYTF.

This rearrangement joins TRBV28 to TRBJ1-2; tentative D call: TRBD1 (6 bases). CDR1 MDHEN and CDR2 SYDVKM come from the germline V gene. V was pared by 0 bases and J by 0 bases, with 17 bases between. This CDR3 spans 18 amino acids. CDR3: CASSLWESLQGPNYGYTF. CDR3 in DNA: TGTGCCAGCAGTTTATGGGAAAGCCTTCAGGGGCCTAACTATGGCTACACCTTC.

Concerning this clone itself: Other DNA sequences of this sample code for an identical CDR3. The rearrangement uses TRBV5-4 and TRBJ2-6; D uncertain. The germline V gene encodes CDR1 SGHNT and CDR2 YYREEE (reference sequence). The ends were cut back, 4 bases at V and 0 bases at J, with 2 bases in the middle. This CDR3 is built from 13 residues. The CDR3 is CASSTSGANVLTF. The DNA of the CDR3 is TGTGCCAGCAGCACCTCTGGGGCCAACGTCCTGACTTTC.